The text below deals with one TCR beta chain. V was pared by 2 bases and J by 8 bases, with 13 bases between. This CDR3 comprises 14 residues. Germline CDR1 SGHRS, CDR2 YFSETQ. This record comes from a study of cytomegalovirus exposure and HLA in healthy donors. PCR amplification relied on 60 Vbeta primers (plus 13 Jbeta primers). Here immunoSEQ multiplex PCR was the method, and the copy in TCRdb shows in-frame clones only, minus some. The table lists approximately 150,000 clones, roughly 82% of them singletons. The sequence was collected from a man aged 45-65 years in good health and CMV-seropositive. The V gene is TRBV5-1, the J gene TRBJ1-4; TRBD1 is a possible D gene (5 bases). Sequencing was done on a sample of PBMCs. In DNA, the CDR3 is TGCGCCAGCAGCTTACGGGGGAGTCGGGAAAAACTGTTTTTT. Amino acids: CASSLRGSREKLFF.